These 16 T cell receptor beta chains were sequenced from one sample in a study of OX40 agonist ivuxolimab in advanced cancers. The library came from the immunoSEQ multiplex PCR assay. What TCRdb holds here is the immuneACCESS table cut down to in-frame rearrangements. Part of the clones is not present; checked against another copy, under half of the missing clones reflect an unresolved V gene, and the others are unexplained. For this sample the table gives fewer than 55,000 clones, of which about 89% were detected only once. The leading ten clones occupy approximately 1.7% of the sample. The source was CD4+ or CD8+ T cells sorted from blood, collected in a trial of the OX40 agonist ivuxolimab. These TCRs come from an adult with an advanced solid tumor such as melanoma, head and neck, liver or kidney cancer.

The chain joins TRBV6-6 to TRBJ2-1, with TRBD2 identical over 14 bases. CDR3 length: 14 amino acids. The V gene end was trimmed by 7 bases and the J gene end by 6 bases; junction bases not matched to a gene: 2. Germline values: CDR1 MNHNY, CDR2 SVGAGI (reference sequence). Here the CDR3 DNA reads TGTGCCAGCATGACTAGCGGGAGGGGCAATGAGCAGTTCTTC. Amino acid sequence: CASMTSGRGNEQFF.

The V call is TRBV6-6, the J call TRBJ2-2; the D is unclear. Germline V gene sequence: CDR1 MNHNY, CDR2 SVGAGI (reference sequence). The CDR3 covers 15 residues. The germline V and J ends were trimmed by 2 bases and 1 base, with 8 bases remaining between them. CDR3 residues: CASSYREQNTGELFF. CDR3 bases: TGTGCCAGCAGTTACAGAGAACAGAACACCGGGGAGCTGTTTTTT.

In regard to this clone: One junction end disagrees with the germline gene, perhaps due to a read error. V usage is TRBV2 and J usage is TRBJ2-3; a possible D gene is TRBD2 (6 bases). Germline V gene data show CDR1 as SNHLY and CDR2 as FYNNEI. The CDR3 is 15 amino acids. The CDR3 here is CASSAGLQSTDTRYF. In DNA form, the CDR3 reads TGTGCCAGCAGTGCGGGACTCCAAAGCACAGATACGCGGTATTTT. The variable domain in full, completed from reference TRBV2 and TRBJ2-3, reads EPEVTQTPSHQVTQMGQEVILRCVPISNHLYFYWYRQILGQKVEFLVSFYNNEISEKSEIFDDQFSVERPDGSNFTLKIRSTKLEDSAMYFCASSAGLQSTDTRYFGPGTRLTVL.

The chain employs TRBV5-1 and TRBJ2-5, with 9 bases that match TRBD2. This CDR3 has 17 amino acids. After removal of 4 bases from V and 5 bases from J, the junction contained 15 bases not matched to a gene. The germline gives CDR1 SGHRS, CDR2 YFSETQ. The CDR3: CASSAGLLAGDWETQYF. The CDR3 DNA reads as TGCGCCAGCAGCGCTGGACTACTAGCGGGCGATTGGGAGACCCAGTACTTC.

The chain recombines TRBV5-1 with TRBJ2-2; no reliable D call. Trimming pared 0 bases from V and 1 base from J, leaving 10 bases between. Germline assignment: CDR1 SGHRS and CDR2 YFSETQ. The CDR3 is made up of 16 amino acids. CDR3 DNA sequence: TGCGCCAGCAGCTTGGAGACGGGCTTGAACACCGGGGAGCTGTTTTTT. Translating it yields CASSLETGLNTGELFF.

The V call is TRBV7-9, the J call TRBJ2-1; D may be TRBD2 (5 bases). CDR1 and CDR2 from the germline V gene are SEHNR and FQNEAQ (reference sequence). Between the trimmed V and J ends, which lost 5 bases and 4 bases, there was a span of 18 bases. This CDR3 comprises 16 residues. The CDR3 protein is CASSQAQDSRYNEQFF. CDR3 bases: TGTGCCAGCAGCCAAGCCCAGGACTCGCGATACAATGAGCAGTTCTTC.

This chain joins TRBV18 and TRBJ1-5; 9 nucleotides match TRBD1. The CDR3 length is 17 residues. Germline CDR1 KGHSH, CDR2 LQKENI. Trimming took 2 bases from V and 3 from J; bases not matched to a gene: 8. CDR3 region: CASSPYSTGGYNQPQHF. CDR3 nucleotide sequence: TGTGCCAGCTCACCATACTCGACAGGGGGTTACAATCAGCCCCAGCATTTT.

The J gene is TRBJ2-5, the V gene TRBV9; 13 bases map to TRBD2. The CDR3 runs to 18 residues. The V segment lost 3 bases and the J segment 5 bases; nucleotides outside the gene matches: 13. Germline CDR1 SGDLS, CDR2 YYNGEE. This CDR3 reads CASSGTSGRNARRETQYF. The CDR3 DNA reads as TGTGCCAGCAGCGGGACTAGCGGGAGAAACGCACGTAGGGAGACCCAGTACTTC. Full variable domain (missing parts from reference TRBV9 and TRBJ2-5): DSGVTQTPKHLITATGQRVTLRCSPRSGDLSVYWYQQSLDQGLQFLIQYYNGEERAKGNILERFSAQQFPDLHSELNLSSLELGDSALYFCASSGTSGRNARRETQYFGPGTRLLVL.

The rearrangement links TRBV6-5 to TRBJ1-5; D remains ambiguous. This CDR3 has 13 amino acids. The germline V and J ends were trimmed by 0 bases and 7 bases, with 7 bases remaining between them. Germline V lookup: CDR1 MNHEY, CDR2 SVGAGI. CDR3 sequence reads: CASSYSIEQPQHF. The CDR3 bases are TGTGCCAGCAGTTACTCGATCGAACAGCCCCAGCATTTT.

A single count supports this clone. The gene calls are TRBV30 and TRBJ1-5; D ambiguous. The V end lost 4 bases, the J end lost 0 bases, and 7 bases lay between the germline ends. Germline V gene sequence: CDR1 GTSNPN, CDR2 SVGIG (reference sequence). This CDR3 contains 13 residues. CDR3 loop: CAWTQHSNQPQHF. The CDR3 DNA reads TGTGCCTGGACTCAGCATAGCAATCAGCCCCAGCATTTT.

The chain employs TRBV7-9 and TRBJ1-3, with 10 positions matching TRBD1. The CDR3 has 16 amino acids. The germline gives CDR1 SEHNR, CDR2 FQNEAQ (reference sequence). V trimming: 4 bases; J trimming: 2 bases; junction bases outside the gene matches: 5. Here the CDR3 reads CASSSDRGQTGNTIYF. The CDR3 DNA is TGTGCCAGCAGCTCAGACAGGGGGCAGACTGGAAACACCATATATTTT.

The V call is TRBV7-2, the J call TRBJ2-4, with TRBD1 as a possible D gene (5 bases). V lost 0 bases to trimming and J lost 0 bases, with 6 bases between them. The CDR3 has 15 amino acids. Germline CDR1 is SGHTA and CDR2 is FQGNSA. CDR3 in amino acids: CASSLAGVAKNIQYF. CDR3 coding DNA: TGTGCCAGCAGCTTAGCAGGGGTAGCCAAAAACATTCAGTACTTC.

This rearrangement joins TRBV7-4 to TRBJ1-5, with D unclear. Germline V gene data show CDR1 as SGHVT and CDR2 as SQSDAQ. V lost 3 bases to trimming and J lost 5 bases, with 8 bases between them. The CDR3 runs 13 residues. For the CDR3, the DNA is TGTGCCAGCAGCTTTTCCGGGGATCAGCCCCAGCATTTT. It specifies CASSFSGDQPQHF.

The genes are TRBV7-9 and TRBJ2-1; TRBD2 matches 13 bases. Unmatched junction bases numbered 10, after V lost 7 bases and J lost 1 base. CDR1 SEHNR and CDR2 FQNEAQ come from the germline V gene (reference sequence). This CDR3 region has 18 residues. This CDR3 reads CASTGGLAGARSYNEQFF. CDR3 DNA: TGTGCCAGCACAGGAGGACTAGCGGGAGCTAGATCCTACAATGAGCAGTTCTTC.

V usage is TRBV5-1 and J usage is TRBJ2-5; D may be TRBD2 (6 bases). V was cut by 4 bases and J by 5 bases, with 15 bases left in between. Per the germline V gene, CDR1 is SGHRS and CDR2 is YFSETQ. The CDR3 is made up of 14 amino acids. CDR3 amino acids: CASSTGLPMETQYF. For the CDR3, the DNA is TGCGCCAGCAGCACGGGACTTCCTATGGAGACCCAGTACTTC.

The rearrangement uses TRBV4-1 and TRBJ1-6; TRBD1 is a possible D gene (5 bases). Trimming took 2 bases from V and 9 from J, leaving 14 bases between them. Germline CDR1 and CDR2: MGHRA and YSYEKL. CDR3 length: 15 amino acids. The CDR3, as DNA: TGCGCCAGCAGCCAACTTGGACACCACGGTTCACCCCTCCACTTT. Translation gives CASSQLGHHGSPLHF.